The 28 T cell receptor beta chains reported below all come from one sample, sequenced in a study of blood T cell repertoires in COVID-19. Only in-frame clones appear in the TCRdb table, and some are missing; sequencing was by immunoSEQ multiplex PCR. The sample yields fewer than 45,000 clones, around 80% seen once. The sequencing sample was made of peripheral blood. The source of these receptors is a human donor in a cohort sampled during active COVID-19.

The chain combines TRBV4-1 with TRBJ1-6, with 7 bases aligning to TRBD1. The CDR3 contains 15 residues. Germline trimming cut 5 bases from V and 7 bases from J; bases unmatched to any gene: 8. CDR1 and CDR2 from the germline V gene are MGHRA and YSYEKL. The CDR3 protein is CASSFETGYNSPLHF. The CDR3 bases are TGCGCCAGCAGCTTCGAGACAGGGTACAATTCACCCCTCCACTTT.

This sequence joins TRBV5-4 and TRBJ1-1, with TRBD1 matching 7 bases. Germline CDR1 is SGHNT and CDR2 is YYREEE (reference sequence). With 7 bases clipped from V and 3 bases from J, the junction kept 9 bases outside the gene matches. CDR3 size: 14 residues. Written as DNA, the CDR3 is TGTGCCAGCTACACAGGGGTGGGGGACACTGAAGCTTTCTTT. Residues: CASYTGVGDTEAFF.

The chain is built from TRBV2 and TRBJ2-1, with 11 bases lining up with TRBD2. The CDR3 loop spans 14 amino acids. Germline V gene lookup returns CDR1 SNHLY and CDR2 FYNNEI. V lost 3 bases and J lost 7; bases outside the gene matches: 2. Here the CDR3 DNA reads TGTGCCAGCAGTGACTCTAGCGGGAGGAATGAGCAGTTCTTC. It codes for CASSDSSGRNEQFF.

Only one count was recorded for this clone. The chain carries TRBV30 and TRBJ1-4, with 10 bases identical to TRBD1. CDR3 length: 13 residues. From germline, CDR1 is GTSNPN and CDR2 SVGIG (reference sequence). The V segment lost 5 bases and the J segment 4 bases; nucleotides outside the gene matches: 1. CDR3: CAWGTGVNEKLFF. CDR3 bases: TGTGCCTGGGGGACAGGGGTTAATGAAAAACTGTTTTTT.

The chain carries TRBV19 and TRBJ2-1; a weak D match, TRBD1 (5 bases). Per germline, CDR1 LNHDA and CDR2 SQIVND (reference sequence). The V and J ends lost 5 bases and 5 bases respectively, with 19 bases between them. This CDR3 contains 16 residues. The CDR3 loop is CASSVRAGWVDNEQFF. In nucleotides, the CDR3 is TGTGCCAGTAGTGTCCGGGCAGGGTGGGTTGACAATGAGCAGTTCTTC.

This clone is medium-sized in the sample. V usage is TRBV6-1 and J usage is TRBJ2-1; 7 bases are a match to TRBD1. CDR3 length equals 13 residues. Looked up from germline, CDR1 is MNHNS and CDR2 is SASEGT. J was trimmed by 9 bases and V by 2 bases; bases with no gene match: 4. As DNA, the CDR3 is TGTGCCAGCAGTGAACAAGGGGGCAGTGAGCAGTTCTTC. Translating it yields CASSEQGGSEQFF.

This clone was counted only a few times. CDR3 bases: TGTGCCTGTTGGAGGGGACAGAGCTACGAGCAGTACTTC. Protein sequence: CACWRGQSYEQYF. This chain joins TRBV30 and TRBJ2-7, with a possible D match to TRBD1 (7 bases). V gave up 6 bases and J gave up 3 bases, with 15 bases separating them. The CDR3 sequence is 13 residues long. CDR1 and CDR2 (germline): GTSNPN, SVGIG (reference sequence).

The chain employs TRBV2 and TRBJ2-7; 8 bases agree with TRBD1. Germline lookup yields CDR1 SNHLY and CDR2 FYNNEI. The CDR3 length is 14 residues. Trimming cost V 8 bases and J 4 bases; bases outside gene matches: 10. The CDR3 DNA follows: TGTGCCAGCCACTGGGCAGGGGGCCGTTACGAGCAGTACTTC. It specifies CASHWAGGRYEQYF.

This chain uses TRBV5-1 with TRBJ1-1, with TRBD1 matching over 9 bases. This CDR3 is 16 amino acids long. Germline trimming cut 4 bases from V and 4 bases from J; bases unmatched to any gene: 11. CDR1 SGHRS and CDR2 YFSETQ come from the germline V gene. CDR3 sequence: CASSPYTGGSGTEAFF. CDR3 sequence (DNA): TGCGCCAGCAGCCCATATACAGGGGGCTCGGGCACTGAAGCTTTCTTT.

The chain recombines TRBV12-3 or TRBV12-4 with TRBJ1-1; D may be TRBD1 (6 bases). Trimming removed 6 bases from V and 1 base from J, with 9 bases in between. This CDR3 is built from 13 residues. The CDR3 DNA follows: TGTGCCAGCAGCATGGGACAGAACACTGAAGCTTTCTTT. It translates to CASSMGQNTEAFF.

The V gene is TRBV29-1, the J gene TRBJ2-3, with TRBD2 matching over 9 bases. This CDR3 has 18 amino acids. V lost 8 bases and J lost 1; bases outside the gene matches: 19. Looked up from germline, CDR1 is SQVTM and CDR2 is ANQGSEA. The CDR3 DNA sequence: TGCAGCCCCCACCGGGCGCGGGAGGGCCGGGGGGGCACAGATACGCAGTATTTT. Amino acids: CSPHRAREGRGGTDTQYF.

The chain links TRBV7-9 to TRBJ2-1; maybe TRBD1 (6 bases). The V gene's germline CDR1 is SEHNR and CDR2 FQNEAQ (reference sequence). V lost 3 bases to trimming and J lost 2 bases, with 20 bases between them. The CDR3 totals 18 residues. CDR3 in DNA: TGTGCCAGCAGCTTCCCCGGGACACAGAGAGGGGCCTACAATGAGCAGTTCTTC. Translating gives CASSFPGTQRGAYNEQFF.

This clone was recorded at least ten times. This chain uses TRBV7-9 with TRBJ2-1; no firm D call. This CDR3 spans 16 amino acids. Germline CDR1 reads SEHNR; CDR2 reads FQNEAQ (reference sequence). Trimming cost V 5 bases and J 0 bases, with 14 bases left between them. The CDR3: CASSTTEQSSYNEQFF. The DNA of the CDR3 is TGTGCCAGCAGCACAACGGAGCAAAGCTCCTACAATGAGCAGTTCTTC.

This chain joins TRBV24-1 and TRBJ1-2; unclear D gene. The germline CDR1 and CDR2 sequences are KGHDR and SFDVKD. V was shortened by 9 bases and J by 0 bases, with 7 bases between the two germline ends. CDR3 length: 12 amino acids. The CDR3, as DNA: TGTGCCACCCGGGATACTAACTATGGCTACACCTTC. Its protein product is CATRDTNYGYTF.

The chain uses TRBV18 and TRBJ2-3; maybe TRBD2 (6 bases). Between the trimmed V and J ends, which lost 5 bases and 4 bases, there was a span of 13 bases. Germline values: CDR1 KGHSH, CDR2 LQKENI. The CDR3 length is 14 residues. The CDR3 loop reads CASSEGGLADTQYF. DNA of the CDR3: TGTGCCAGCTCAGAAGGAGGGCTGGCAGATACGCAGTATTTT.

This rearrangement joins TRBV7-2 to TRBJ2-7; 12 positions match TRBD2. Germline CDR1 SGHTA, CDR2 FQGNSA. The trim removed 7 bases at V and 6 bases at J, leaving 7 bases unmatched. CDR3 length: 14 residues. This chain's CDR3 is CASTSSGRGGEQYF. In nucleotides, the CDR3 is TGTGCCAGCACGTCTAGCGGGAGGGGGGGCGAGCAGTACTTC.

V usage is TRBV5-4 and J usage is TRBJ2-3; D not resolved. The CDR3 has 15 amino acids. Germline V gene lookup returns CDR1 SGHNT and CDR2 YYREEE (reference sequence). V dropped 4 bases and J dropped 0 bases, with 12 bases sitting between them. CDR3 DNA: TGTGCCAGCAGCAAGAAGATCGGTAGCACAGATACGCAGTATTTT. The encoded protein is CASSKKIGSTDTQYF. Full variable domain (missing parts from reference TRBV5-4 and TRBJ2-3): ETGVTQSPTHLIKTRGQQVTLRCSSQSGHNTVSWYQQALGQGPQFIFQYYREEENGRGNFPPRFSGLQFPNYSSELNVNALELDDSALYLCASSKKIGSTDTQYFGPGTRLTVL.

The chain couples TRBV19 to TRBJ2-3; 9 bases are shared with TRBD2. The CDR3 runs to 14 residues. The trim removed 1 base at V and 14 bases at J, leaving 10 bases unmatched. Germline V gives CDR1 LNHDA, CDR2 SQIVND (reference sequence). The CDR3 reads CASSIGAGGAPLYF. CDR3 DNA: TGTGCCAGTAGTATAGGAGCGGGAGGCGCCCCATTGTATTTT.

CDR3 sequence: CRLKYNEQFF. Written as DNA, the CDR3 is TGCAGGCTAAAATACAATGAGCAGTTCTTC. This sequence joins TRBV20-1 and TRBJ2-1; no firm D call. Germline assignment: CDR1 DFQATT and CDR2 SNEGSKA (reference sequence). The CDR3 consists of 10 residues.

The V call is TRBV10-3, the J call TRBJ1-1; D is unclear. The V and J ends lost 4 bases and 0 bases respectively, with 6 bases between them. CDR1 and CDR2 from the germline V gene are ENHRY and SYGVKD. The CDR3 spans 13 residues. CDR3 bases: TGTGCCATCAGTGCGTTAATGAACACTGAAGCTTTCTTT. This codes for CAISALMNTEAFF.

This chain joins TRBV7-2 and TRBJ2-7; tentatively, D is TRBD1 (6 bases). The CDR3 sequence is 15 residues long. Germline assignment: CDR1 SGHTA and CDR2 FQGNSA. Deletions cut 4 bases from V and 3 bases from J, with 16 bases between. In DNA, the CDR3 is TGTGCCAGCAGCTCCGATTGGACAGCCGACTACGAGCAGTACTTC. Translated, it gives CASSSDWTADYEQYF. Together with reference TRBV7-2 and TRBJ2-7, the CDR3 gives the full variable domain: GAGVSQSPSNKVTEKGKDVELRCDPISGHTALYWYRQSLGQGLEFLIYFQGNSAPDKSGLPSDRFSAERTGGSVSTLTIQRTQQEDSAVYLCASSSDWTADYEQYFGPGTRLTVT.

The V and J genes are TRBV5-1 and TRBJ2-5, with 12 positions matching TRBD2. The length of the CDR3 is 18 residues. Per germline, CDR1 SGHRS and CDR2 YFSETQ. V gave up 1 base and J gave up 4 bases; unmatched junction bases: 11. The CDR3 protein is CASSLPNLAGGRGETQYF. CDR3 in DNA: TGCGCCAGCAGCTTGCCTAACCTAGCGGGAGGGCGGGGAGAGACCCAGTACTTC.

This clone was seen only a few times. The rearrangement uses TRBV2 and TRBJ1-1; D gene unclear. The CDR3 has 14 residues. Trimming took 5 bases from V and 1 from J, leaving 11 bases between them. The V gene's germline CDR1 is SNHLY and CDR2 FYNNEI. The CDR3: CASSYLQTNTEAFF. CDR3 DNA: TGTGCCAGCAGTTATCTACAGACGAACACTGAAGCTTTCTTT.

Comments on this clone: Sequence at one end of the junction differs from germline and may be a read error. The chain joins TRBV29-1 to TRBJ2-1, with 9 bases aligning to TRBD1. Germline V lookup: CDR1 SQVTM, CDR2 ANQGSEA. This CDR3 spans 16 amino acids. CDR3 DNA: TGCAGCGCCAGAGGGGGTGGGGGACAGGGATACAGTGAGCAGTTCTTC. Amino acids: CSARGGGGQGYSEQFF.

This chain joins TRBV5-4 and TRBJ2-1; 12 nucleotides agree with TRBD2. The J segment lost 10 bases and the V segment lost 4 bases, leaving 9 bases of the junction unmatched. The CDR3 contains 15 residues. CDR1 SGHNT and CDR2 YYREEE come from the germline V gene (reference sequence). The DNA for the CDR3 is TGTGCCAGCAGCACCCCTAGCGGGAGGGCCGGAGAGCAGTTCTTC. It specifies CASSTPSGRAGEQFF.

The V gene is TRBV4-1, the J gene TRBJ2-1; 14 positions agree with TRBD2. V dropped 0 bases and J dropped 6; count of bases not matched to a gene: 4. The germline V gene encodes CDR1 MGHRA and CDR2 YSYEKL. The CDR3 totals 17 residues. CDR3 coding DNA: TGCGCCAGCAGCCAAGATCCGGGGACTAGCGGGAGCAATGAGCAGTTCTTC. Amino acids: CASSQDPGTSGSNEQFF.

V and J are TRBV28 and TRBJ2-4, with 11 bases that match TRBD2. CDR1 is MDHEN, CDR2 SYDVKM, per germline. J lost 1 base, V lost 6 bases, and 2 bases had no gene match. The CDR3 loop spans 15 amino acids. The CDR3 loop is CASRLAGVAKNIQYF. CDR3 coding DNA: TGTGCCAGCAGACTAGCGGGAGTGGCCAAAAACATTCAGTACTTC.

This clone was counted between two and nine times. J is TRBJ1-2 and V is TRBV4-2; TRBD1 might be the D (6 bases). Germline V gives CDR1 LGHNA, CDR2 YNFKEQ. V was pared by 3 bases and J by 4 bases, with 21 bases between. The CDR3 sequence is 17 residues long. CDR3 DNA: TGTGCCAGCAGCCAGAAAGAGGGAGACAGGTTTATCTATGGCTACACCTTC. It specifies CASSQKEGDRFIYGYTF.